The 12 T cell receptor beta chains below come from one sample, sequenced in a study of T cells after yellow fever vaccination. TCRdb called the 5' RACE reads again in MiXCR, with one record for every CDR3 protein. The sample carries about 340,000 distinct CDR3 sequences, 3% to 4.5% recorded once. Specimen: PBMCs, collected 5 days after the yellow fever booster vaccination. The receptors here all came from a man between 18 and 29 years old who received the YFV17D yellow fever vaccine.

Only a few counts were recorded for this clonotype. The chain is built from TRBV7-9 and TRBJ1-1; no clear D gene. The germline CDR1 and CDR2 sequences are SEHNR and FQNEAQ (reference sequence). The CDR3 is made up of 15 amino acids. The V end was cut by 3 bases, the J end by 6 bases, with 17 bases between. Here the CDR3 DNA reads TGTGCCAGCAGCTTTAGGGAGAGACATGGGTCTGAAGCTTTCTTT. Its translation is CASSFRERHGSEAFF.

The gene calls are TRBV5-1 and TRBJ2-3; D not resolved. V lost 4 bases to trimming and J lost 1 base, with 10 bases between them. Germline CDR1 SGHRS, CDR2 YFSETQ. This CDR3 region has 14 residues. CDR3 amino acids: CASSPAQGTDTQYF. The DNA for the CDR3 is TGCGCCAGCAGCCCGGCCCAGGGCACAGATACGCAGTATTTT.

This clonotype was recorded many times. The J gene is TRBJ1-2, the V gene TRBV7-2; 7 nucleotides match TRBD1. Germline lookup yields CDR1 SGHTA and CDR2 FQGNSA. V shed 5 bases and J 1 base; nucleotides not matched to a gene: 13. There are 17 residues in the CDR3. This CDR3 is CASSPFGGGGINYGYTF. Here the CDR3 DNA reads TGTGCCAGCAGCCCCTTCGGGGGAGGGGGCATTAACTATGGCTACACCTTC.

This clonotype was observed a handful of times. The V call is TRBV5-1, the J call TRBJ1-1; a possible D gene is TRBD1 (5 bases). This CDR3 spans 13 amino acids. V shed 2 bases and J shed 6 bases, with 11 bases lying between them. CDR1 SGHRS and CDR2 YFSETQ come from the germline V gene. The CDR3 sequence is CASSFSGLPEAFF. CDR3 coding DNA: TGCGCCAGCAGCTTTTCAGGGCTACCTGAAGCTTTCTTT.

This clonotype was recorded a few times. The V call is TRBV5-1, the J call TRBJ2-3; 7 bases are shared with TRBD2. The germline V gene encodes CDR1 SGHRS and CDR2 YFSETQ. After removal of 4 bases from V and 2 bases from J, the junction contained 7 bases not matched to a gene. The CDR3 runs 15 residues. The CDR3 here is CASSSLADNTDTQYF. The CDR3 DNA sequence: TGCGCCAGCAGCAGTCTAGCGGACAACACAGATACGCAGTATTTT.

This clonotype was picked up a small number of times. The chain has TRBV12-3 or TRBV12-4 and TRBJ2-7; 9 bases agree with TRBD1. CDR3 length equals 12 residues. V shed 3 bases, J shed 9 bases, and the junction held 3 bases outside the gene matches. The DNA for the CDR3 is TGTGCCAGCAGTTTGGGACAGGGTGTGCAGTACTTC. It translates to CASSLGQGVQYF.

This clonotype showed up many times. The chain has TRBV7-7 and TRBJ2-5; TRBD2 might be the D (6 bases). The germline gives CDR1 SSHAT, CDR2 FNYEAQ (reference sequence). The V end lost 1 base, the J end lost 2 bases, and 8 bases lay between the germline ends. The CDR3 spans 14 residues. In DNA, the CDR3 is TGTGCCAGCAGCTTAGGGGGGAGGCAAGAGACCCAGTACTTC. This encodes CASSLGGRQETQYF. Filled out from reference TRBV7-7 and TRBJ2-5, the complete variable domain reads GAGVSQSPRYKVTKRGQDVTLRCDPISSHATLYWYQQALGQGPEFLTYFNYEAQPDKSGLPSDRFSAERPEGSISTLTIQRTEQRDSAMYRCASSLGGRQETQYFGPGTRLLVL.

The V call is TRBV10-1, the J call TRBJ1-1; D gene unclear. The germline V and J ends were trimmed by 0 bases and 10 bases, with 12 bases remaining between them. Germline CDR1 and CDR2: WNHNN and SYGVQD (reference sequence). The CDR3 spans 13 residues. CDR3 sequence reads: CASSESSVVGAFF. In DNA form, the CDR3 reads TGCGCCAGCAGTGAGTCGTCGGTAGTCGGAGCTTTCTTT.

This clonotype showed up just a few times. The gene calls are TRBV6-5 and TRBJ1-2; 9 nucleotides align to TRBD1. The J segment lost 10 bases and the V segment lost 1 base, leaving 22 bases of the junction unmatched. Germline CDR1 reads MNHEY; CDR2 reads SVGAGI. The CDR3 loop spans 19 amino acids. Here the CDR3 reads CASSYYGARNRGHLENYTF. CDR3 nucleotides: TGTGCCAGCAGTTACTACGGGGCACGAAACAGGGGGCACCTTGAAAACTACACCTTC.

V and J are TRBV6-5 and TRBJ2-3; 10 nucleotides line up with TRBD2. Germline-derived CDR1 and CDR2 are MNHEY and SVGAGI. V lost 6 bases and J lost 5; bases outside the gene matches: 5. This CDR3 has 14 residues. CDR3 sequence: CASRSGGAIDTQYF. In nucleotides, the CDR3 is TGTGCCAGCAGGAGCGGGGGGGCAATAGATACGCAGTATTTT.

The chain recombines TRBV19 with TRBJ1-5; D not resolved. Germline CDR1 is LNHDA and CDR2 is SQIVND (reference sequence). Trimming took 6 bases from V and 6 from J, leaving 15 bases between them. The CDR3 is made up of 14 amino acids. CDR3 sequence: CASRRGPAAQPQHF. DNA for the CDR3: TGTGCCAGTAGACGGGGTCCAGCGGCTCAGCCCCAGCATTTT.

The gene calls are TRBV18 and TRBJ2-3; D is unresolved. The CDR3 is made up of 14 amino acids. Germline V gene lookup returns CDR1 KGHSH and CDR2 LQKENI. Trimming took off 2 bases at V and 2 bases at J, with 8 bases between the two ends. The CDR3 region has the DNA TGTGCCAGCTCACCAAATCCCGCCACAGATACGCAGTATTTT. Its translation is CASSPNPATDTQYF.